The 9 T cell receptor beta chains below come from one sample, sequenced in a study of T cell repertoires in cytomegalovirus infection. TCRdb reanalysed the reads using MiXCR and keeps one entry per CDR3 protein. The table includes 350,000 to 500,000 distinct CDR3 sequences, roughly 31% detected once. Input material: PBMCs. Receptors were obtained from a human donor in good health (CMV status not recorded). Some clones in this sample may be carry-over from other donors' samples.

This sequence joins TRBV7-9 and TRBJ1-3, with 7 bases that match TRBD1. The CDR3 runs 20 residues. Germline V gene data show CDR1 as SEHNR and CDR2 as FQNEAQ (reference sequence). Germline trimming cut 2 bases from V and 4 bases from J; bases unmatched to any gene: 20. The CDR3, as DNA: TGTGCCAGCAGCTTAAGGGTCGGACAGGACCAGCCCCAACGGGGAAACACCATATATTTT. It translates to CASSLRVGQDQPQRGNTIYF.

This clonotype was found many times. The chain couples TRBV7-6 to TRBJ2-7; either TRBD1 or TRBD2 may supply D (5 bases each). V was clipped by 1 base and J by 5 bases, with 15 bases between them. Germline V gene data show CDR1 as SGHVS and CDR2 as FNYEAQ. The CDR3 contains 15 residues. In DNA form, the CDR3 reads TGTGCCAGCAGCTTAGGCCGTCTCGGGACCCACGAGCAGTACTTC. This codes for CASSLGRLGTHEQYF.

The rearrangement joins TRBV6-2 or TRBV6-3 to TRBJ1-5; 9 nucleotides agree with TRBD1. Germline V gene data show CDR1 as MNHEY and CDR2 as SVGEGT. The CDR3 covers 16 residues. V lost 2 bases and J lost 6; bases outside the gene matches: 8. DNA for the CDR3: TGTGCCAGCAGTTACGGGACAGGGAAGGGCAGTCAGCCCCAGCATTTT. It is translated as CASSYGTGKGSQPQHF.

This clonotype was counted at least ten times. The V call is TRBV7-2, the J call TRBJ1-1; no clear D. The germline V gene encodes CDR1 SGHTA and CDR2 FQGNSA. The CDR3 is 13 amino acids. The V end was cut by 4 bases, the J end by 0 bases, with 6 bases between. In DNA form, the CDR3 reads TGTGCCAGCAGCTCCAACATGAACACTGAAGCTTTCTTT. Protein sequence: CASSSNMNTEAFF.

J is TRBJ2-7 and V is TRBV7-8; D may be TRBD1 or TRBD2 (5 bases each). This CDR3 comprises 15 residues. The V and J ends lost 5 bases and 5 bases respectively, with 19 bases between them. Germline V gene data show CDR1 as SGHVS and CDR2 as FQNEAQ. The CDR3 sequence: CASSPPGWGIHEQYF. CDR3 in DNA: TGTGCCAGCAGCCCGCCCGGGTGGGGGATCCACGAGCAGTACTTC.

This clonotype was detected ten times or more. The rearrangement joins TRBV12-3 or TRBV12-4 to TRBJ2-4; TRBD1 agrees at 7 bases. Trimming removed 5 bases from V and 2 bases from J; junction bases left unmatched: 3. This CDR3 has 14 residues. CDR3 DNA sequence: TGTGCCAGCAGTCAGGACAGGACCAAAAACATTCAGTACTTC. This sequence encodes CASSQDRTKNIQYF.

The V gene is TRBV12-3 or TRBV12-4, the J gene TRBJ1-1, with 9 bases lining up with TRBD1. V shed 6 bases, J shed 6 bases, and the junction held 5 bases outside the gene matches. The CDR3 contains 13 residues. CDR3 loop: CASRATGGPEAFF. The CDR3 nucleotides are TGTGCCAGCAGAGCCACAGGGGGCCCTGAAGCTTTCTTT.

Worth noting for this clonotype: In this CDR3 the conserved last residue, phenylalanine or tryptophan, is missing, so a read error is likely. CDR3 in amino acids: CASSHGQDPYEQYL. CDR3 coding DNA: TGTGCCAGCAGCCATGGACAGGACCCCTACGAGCAGTACTTA. The chain has TRBV5-4 and TRBJ2-7; TRBD1 matches at 7 bases. There are 14 residues in the CDR3. Per germline, CDR1 SGHNT and CDR2 YYREEE (reference sequence). The ends lost 4 bases at V and 2 bases at J; junction bases unmatched: 6.

To note about this clonotype: This CDR3 fails to terminate in the conserved phenylalanine or tryptophan, so it likely reflects a read error. V and J are TRBV7-2 and TRBJ2-5; D may be TRBD2 (5 bases). CDR3 length equals 16 residues. Between the trimmed V and J ends, which lost 1 base and 3 bases, there was a span of 15 bases. Germline-derived CDR1 and CDR2 are SGHTA and FQGNSA. In DNA form, the CDR3 reads TGTGCCAGCAGCTTAGAAGGACCGGGGTGGGAAGAGACCCAGTACTTA. Protein product: CASSLEGPGWEETQYL.